This passage covers 2 T cell receptor beta chains from one sample sequenced in a study of read filtering for tumor transcriptome and immune sequencing. The library was built from around 0.4 ug RNA with molecular barcoded adaptors for alpha/delta and beta/gamma chains. TCRdb independently ran MiXCR on the reads; one entry per CDR3 protein. The sample yields approximately 930 distinct CDR3 sequences, less than 85% seen once. The specimen was a population of CD138-negative cells sorted from bone marrow. These receptors were obtained from a donor at least 40 years old with multiple myeloma. This table probably holds off-target reads from a library built for another chain.

This clonotype was picked up one time. The chain uses TRBV6-6 and TRBJ1-1, with 7 bases fitting TRBD1. V gave up 6 bases and J gave up 1 base; unmatched junction bases: 5. CDR1 is MNHNY, CDR2 SVGAGI, per germline (reference sequence). The CDR3 is made up of 14 amino acids. The CDR3 DNA is TGTGCCAGCAGCCGGGACAGCAGGAACACTGAAGCTTTCTTT. This gives the protein CASSRDSRNTEAFF.

This rearrangement joins TRBV19 to TRBJ2-1; D is uncertain. This CDR3 has 13 amino acids. Looked up from germline, CDR1 is LNHDA and CDR2 is SQIVND (reference sequence). Trimming took off 3 bases at V and 4 bases at J, with 7 bases between the two ends. The CDR3 nucleotides read TGTGCCAGTAGTATTGGAGCTTACAATGAGCAGTTCTTC. This gives the protein CASSIGAYNEQFF.